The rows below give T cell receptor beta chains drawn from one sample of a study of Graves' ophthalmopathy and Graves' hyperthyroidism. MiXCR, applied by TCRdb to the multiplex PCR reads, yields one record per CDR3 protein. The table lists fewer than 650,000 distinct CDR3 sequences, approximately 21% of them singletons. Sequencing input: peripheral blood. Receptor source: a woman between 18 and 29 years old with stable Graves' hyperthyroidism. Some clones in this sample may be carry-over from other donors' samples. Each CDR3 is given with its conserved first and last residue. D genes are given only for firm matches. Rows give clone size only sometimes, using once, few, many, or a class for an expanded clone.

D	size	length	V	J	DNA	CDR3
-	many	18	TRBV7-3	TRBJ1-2	TGTGCCAGCAGCCTTAAAGGACCCGGACACGACGCTGAAGAGGGCTACACCTTC	CASSLKGPGHDAEEGYTF
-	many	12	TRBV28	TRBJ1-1	TGTGCCAGCAGTTTAGCCAGGGATCCAGCTTTCTTT	CASSLARDPAFF
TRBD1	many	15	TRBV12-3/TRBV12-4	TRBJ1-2	TGTGCCAGCAGCCGGAGGGGACAGGAGCACTATGGCTACACCTTC	CASSRRGQEHYGYTF
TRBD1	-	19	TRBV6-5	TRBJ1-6	TGTGCCAGCAGTTACAGTTATCGCTCGGGACAGGGTTTTTCTTCACCCCTCCACTTT	CASSYSYRSGQGFSSPLHF
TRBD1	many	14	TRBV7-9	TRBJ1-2	TGTGCCAGCGGACAGGGCTTGAATATGGACGGCTACACCTTC	CASGQGLNMDGYTF
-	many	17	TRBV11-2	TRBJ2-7	TGTGCCAGCAGCTTAGAACCGACCAACCCCACCTCCTACGAGCAGTACTTC	CASSLEPTNPTSYEQYF
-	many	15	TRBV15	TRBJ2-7	TGTGCCACCAGCAGAGATCGGAACACAGCCTACGAGCAGTACTTC	CATSRDRNTAYEQYF
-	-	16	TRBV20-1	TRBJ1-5	TGCAGTGCTAGAGCCGGGGGGACTTATAGCAATCAGCCCCAGCATTTT	CSARAGGTYSNQPQHF
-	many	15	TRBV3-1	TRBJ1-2	TGTGCCAGCAGCCAAGTCGCGGTCTCTAACTATGGCTACACCTTC	CASSQVAVSNYGYTF
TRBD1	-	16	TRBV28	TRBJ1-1	TGTGCCAGCAGTGGCCGGGACAGGGTTCTGAACACTGAAGCTTTCTTT	CASSGRDRVLNTEAFF
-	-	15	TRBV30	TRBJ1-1	TGTGCCTGGACCGACGGACGTCTTCTGAACACTGAAGCTTTCTTT	CAWTDGRLLNTEAFF
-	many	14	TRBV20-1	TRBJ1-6	TGCAGTGGCGCGAGGGACGTTCTGGATTCACCCCTCCACTTT	CSGARDVLDSPLHF
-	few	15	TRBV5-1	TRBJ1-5	TGCGCCAGCAGCTCGATCGGGGGGGCTGGGCAGCCCCAGCATTTT	CASSSIGGAGQPQHF
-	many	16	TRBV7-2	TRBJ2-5	TGTGCCAGCAGCTTAGGGACCCCGGGACTGCAAGAGACCCAGTACTTC	CASSLGTPGLQETQYF
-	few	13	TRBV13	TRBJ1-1	TGTGCCAGCAGCTCCAACATAGACACTGAAGCTTTCTTT	CASSSNIDTEAFF
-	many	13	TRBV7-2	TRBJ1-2	TGTGCCAGCAGCGGGCAGGTGTCAAGTGGCTACACCTTC	CASSGQVSSGYTF
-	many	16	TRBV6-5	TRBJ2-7	TGTGCCAGCAGTTACTCGACGGGACACCATACCTACGAGCAGTACTTC	CASSYSTGHHTYEQYF
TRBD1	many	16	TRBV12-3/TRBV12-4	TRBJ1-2	TGTGCCAGCAGTCCCGGCATGGCAGGGGGCTCGTATGGCTACACCTTC	CASSPGMAGGSYGYTF
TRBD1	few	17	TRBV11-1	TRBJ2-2	TGTGCCAGCAGCCCCCGACAGGGGGCGGTGGTCACCGGGGAGCTGTTTTTT	CASSPRQGAVVTGELFF
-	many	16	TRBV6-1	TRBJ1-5	TGTGCCAGCAGTGAATACAGGGCATTCGGTTCCCAGCCCCAGCATTTT	CASSEYRAFGSQPQHF
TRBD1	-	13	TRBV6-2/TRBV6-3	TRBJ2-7	TGTGCCAGCGGCGTTCAGGGGGCGGGAGAGCAGTACTTC	CASGVQGAGEQYF
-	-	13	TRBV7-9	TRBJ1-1	TGTGCCAGCAGCTCACCCCCGGAAACTAGCGCTTTCTTT	CASSSPPETSAFF
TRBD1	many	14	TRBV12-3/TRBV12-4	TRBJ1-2	TGTGCCAGCAGCACGACAGGGCGGGACTATGGCTACACCTTC	CASSTTGRDYGYTF
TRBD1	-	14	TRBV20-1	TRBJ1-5	TGCAGTGCTAGGAGGACAGGGGGAGGTCAGCCCCAGCATTTT	CSARRTGGGQPQHF
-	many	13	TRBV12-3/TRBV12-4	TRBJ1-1	TGTGCCAGCAGGCGGGTCTTGAACACTGAAGCTTTCTTT	CASRRVLNTEAFF
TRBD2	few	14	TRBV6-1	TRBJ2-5	TGTGCCAGCAGAGTAGCGGGGGCGGGAGAGACCCAGTACTTC	CASRVAGAGETQYF
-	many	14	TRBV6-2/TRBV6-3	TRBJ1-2	TGTGCCAGCAGCGATATGGGCGGCAACTATGGCTACACCTTC	CASSDMGGNYGYTF